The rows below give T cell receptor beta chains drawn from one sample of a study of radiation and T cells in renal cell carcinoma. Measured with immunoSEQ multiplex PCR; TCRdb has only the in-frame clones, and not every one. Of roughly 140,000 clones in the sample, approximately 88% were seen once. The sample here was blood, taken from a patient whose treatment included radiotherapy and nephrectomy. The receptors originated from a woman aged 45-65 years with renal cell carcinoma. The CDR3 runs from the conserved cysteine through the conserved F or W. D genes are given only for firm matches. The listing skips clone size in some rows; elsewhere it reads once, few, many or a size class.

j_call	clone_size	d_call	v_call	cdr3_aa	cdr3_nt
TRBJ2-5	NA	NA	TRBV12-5	CASGFLGGRRETQYF	TGTGCTAGTGGTTTCCTCGGGGGTCGCAGAGAGACCCAGTACTTC
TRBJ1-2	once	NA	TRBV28	CASSAPANYGYTF	TGTGCCAGCAGTGCCCCCGCCAACTATGGCTACACCTTC
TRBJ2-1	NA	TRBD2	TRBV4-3	CASSQEGRLRGAYNEQFF	TGCGCCAGCAGCCAAGAAGGTCGCCTGCGGGGGGCCTACAATGAGCAGTTCTTC
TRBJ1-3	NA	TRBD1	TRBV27	CASSPWTGAGNTIYF	TGTGCCAGCAGTCCCTGGACAGGGGCAGGAAACACCATATATTTT
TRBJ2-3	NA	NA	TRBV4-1	CASSQVWQGQDTQYF	TGCGCCAGCAGCCAAGTTTGGCAGGGACAAGATACGCAGTATTTT
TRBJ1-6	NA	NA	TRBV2	CASSDREGSPLHF	TGTGCCAGCAGTGATCGGGAGGGTTCACCCCTCCACTTT
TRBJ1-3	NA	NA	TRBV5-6	CASSGDRFSGNTIYF	TGTGCCAGCAGCGGAGACAGATTCTCTGGAAACACCATATATTTT
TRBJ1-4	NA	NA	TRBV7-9	CASSSDREKLFF	TGTGCCAGCAGCTCAGACAGGGAAAAACTGTTTTTT
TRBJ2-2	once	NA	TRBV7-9	CASSLETGGTNTGELFF	TGTGCCAGCAGCTTAGAAACCGGGGGCACGAACACCGGGGAGCTGTTTTTT
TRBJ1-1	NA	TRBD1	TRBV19	CASSIGTGGTNTEAFF	TGTGCCAGTAGTATTGGGACAGGGGGAACGAACACTGAAGCTTTCTTT
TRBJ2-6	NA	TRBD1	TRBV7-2	CASSSKGQSSGANVLTF	TGTGCCAGCAGCTCCAAGGGACAGAGCTCTGGGGCCAACGTCCTGACTTTC
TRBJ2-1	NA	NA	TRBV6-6	CASRRINEQFF	TGTGCCAGCAGAAGGATCAATGAGCAGTTCTTC
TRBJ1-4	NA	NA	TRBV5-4	CASSLDQGGEKLFF	TGTGCCAGCAGCTTGGATCAGGGAGGAGAAAAACTGTTTTTT
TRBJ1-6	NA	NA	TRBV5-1	CASSLGSNNSPLHF	TGCGCCAGCAGCCTCGGATCGAATAATTCACCCCTCCACTTT
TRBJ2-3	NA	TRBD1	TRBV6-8	CASSYSKGKGWRETGEKGTDTQYF	TGTGCCAGCAGTTACTCGAAGGGTAAGGGTTGGAGGGAGACAGGGGAAAAGGGCACAGATACGCAGTATTTT
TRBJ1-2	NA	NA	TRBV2	CATLPDRNFYGYTF	TGTGCCACCCTCCCGGACAGAAACTTCTATGGCTACACCTTC
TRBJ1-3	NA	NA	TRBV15	CATSRDAGAGNTIYF	TGTGCCACCAGCAGAGACGCAGGGGCTGGAAACACCATATATTTT
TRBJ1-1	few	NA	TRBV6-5	CASRAPNTEAFF	TGTGCCAGCCGGGCACCGAACACTGAAGCTTTCTTT
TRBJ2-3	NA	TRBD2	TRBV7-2	CASSFRGTRTDTQYF	TGTGCCAGCAGCTTCCGAGGGACTAGAACAGATACGCAGTATTTT
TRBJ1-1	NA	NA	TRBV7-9	CASSWGRDTEAFF	TGTGCCAGCAGCTGGGGGAGGGACACTGAAGCTTTCTTT
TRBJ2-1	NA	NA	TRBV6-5	CASSYSLNQRVNEQFF	TGTGCCAGCAGTTACTCACTAAATCAAAGGGTCAATGAGCAGTTCTTC
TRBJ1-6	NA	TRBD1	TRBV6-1	CASSETDRARSPLHF	TGTGCCAGCAGTGAGACCGACAGGGCTCGCTCACCCCTCCACTTT
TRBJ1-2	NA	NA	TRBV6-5	CASSPSQANYGYTF	TGTGCCAGCAGCCCGAGCCAGGCTAACTATGGCTACACCTTC
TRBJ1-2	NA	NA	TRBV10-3	CAAGQDGYTF	TGTGCCGCCGGGCAGGATGGCTACACCTTC
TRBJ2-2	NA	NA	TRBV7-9	CASSSQGWSGELFF	TGTGCCAGCAGCTCTCAGGGATGGTCCGGGGAGCTGTTTTTT
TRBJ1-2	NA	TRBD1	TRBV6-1	CASSVDRVNYGYTF	TGTGCCAGCAGTGTAGACAGGGTAAACTATGGCTACACCTTC
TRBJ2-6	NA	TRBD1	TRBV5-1	CASSDDPGTASGANVLTF	TGCGCCAGCAGCGATGATCCCGGGACAGCCTCTGGGGCCAACGTCCTGACTTTC
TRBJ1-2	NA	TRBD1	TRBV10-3	CAISESDRGKASYTF	TGTGCCATCAGTGAGTCGGACAGGGGTAAAGCGAGCTACACCTTC
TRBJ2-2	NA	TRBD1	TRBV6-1	CASSLLQGANGELFF	TGTGCCAGCAGTTTACTACAGGGGGCTAACGGGGAGCTGTTTTTT
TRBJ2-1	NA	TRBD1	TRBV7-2	CASSFTGGNEQFF	TGTGCCAGCAGCTTTACAGGGGGCAATGAGCAGTTCTTC
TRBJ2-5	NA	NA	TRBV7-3	CASSKNRAETQYF	TGTGCCAGCAGCAAAAACAGGGCCGAGACCCAGTACTTC
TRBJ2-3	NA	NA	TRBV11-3	CASSLGGVWSTDTQYF	TGTGCCAGCAGCTTAGGAGGGGTGTGGAGCACAGATACGCAGTATTTT
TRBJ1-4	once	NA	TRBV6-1	CASSEALRGVTLVNEKLFF	TGTGCCAGCAGTGAAGCGCTTCGAGGGGTCACCTTGGTTAATGAAAAACTGTTTTTT
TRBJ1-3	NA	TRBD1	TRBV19	CASRGQITSGNTIYF	TGTGCCAGTCGGGGACAGATCACCTCTGGAAACACCATATATTTT
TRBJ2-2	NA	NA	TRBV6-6	CASSSVPGNTGELFF	TGTGCCAGCAGTTCGGTTCCAGGGAACACCGGGGAGCTGTTTTTT
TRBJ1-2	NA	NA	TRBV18	CASSPDSSLGYTF	TGTGCCAGCTCACCAGACAGCAGCCTAGGCTACACCTTC
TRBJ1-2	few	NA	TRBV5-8	CASSPKPTGRWGYTF	TGTGCCAGCAGCCCCAAACCGACCGGTCGGTGGGGCTACACCTTC
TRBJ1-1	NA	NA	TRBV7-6	CASSRGTSEAFF	TGTGCCAGCAGCCGGGGGACGTCAGAAGCTTTCTTT
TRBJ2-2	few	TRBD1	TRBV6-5	CASRGQGANTGELFF	TGTGCCAGCAGAGGACAGGGGGCCAACACCGGGGAGCTGTTTTTT
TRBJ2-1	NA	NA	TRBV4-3	CASSPRGGMAYNEQFF	TGCGCCAGCAGCCCCCGGGGTGGGATGGCCTACAATGAGCAGTTCTTC
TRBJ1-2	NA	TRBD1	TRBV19	CATRAIRQGRNYGYTF	TGTGCCACCAGGGCAATCAGACAGGGGAGAAACTATGGCTACACCTTC
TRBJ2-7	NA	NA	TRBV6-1	CASSRQSYEQYF	TGTGCCAGCAGCCGACAGTCCTACGAGCAGTACTTC
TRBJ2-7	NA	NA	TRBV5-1	CASSLVGSYEQYF	TGCGCCAGCAGCTTGGTTGGCTCCTACGAGCAGTACTTC
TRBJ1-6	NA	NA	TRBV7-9	CASSLDPGAYNSPLHF	TGTGCCAGCAGCTTAGATCCGGGTGCTTATAATTCACCCCTCCACTTT
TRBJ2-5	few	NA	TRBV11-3	CASSLRKGEEETQYF	TGTGCCAGCAGCTTACGGAAAGGGGAGGAAGAGACCCAGTACTTC
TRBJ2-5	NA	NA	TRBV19	CASAPIPRGEYQETQYF	TGTGCCAGTGCCCCAATACCTAGAGGAGAGTACCAAGAGACCCAGTACTTC
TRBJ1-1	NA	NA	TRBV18	CASSPLGSQGGTEAFF	TGTGCCAGCTCACCATTGGGGTCACAGGGTGGAACTGAAGCTTTCTTT
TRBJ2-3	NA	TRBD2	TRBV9	CASSVAGGQDTQYF	TGTGCCAGCAGCGTAGCGGGGGGGCAAGATACGCAGTATTTT
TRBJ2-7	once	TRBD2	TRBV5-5	CASSGAGGEYEQYF	TGTGCCAGCAGCGGAGCGGGGGGAGAATACGAGCAGTACTTC
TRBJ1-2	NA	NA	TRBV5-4	CASSFKGPTNYGYTF	TGTGCCAGCAGCTTTAAGGGACCCACAAACTATGGCTACACCTTC
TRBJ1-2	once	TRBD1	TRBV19	CASSGQGVPYGYTF	TGTGCCAGTAGTGGACAGGGCGTGCCCTATGGCTACACCTTC